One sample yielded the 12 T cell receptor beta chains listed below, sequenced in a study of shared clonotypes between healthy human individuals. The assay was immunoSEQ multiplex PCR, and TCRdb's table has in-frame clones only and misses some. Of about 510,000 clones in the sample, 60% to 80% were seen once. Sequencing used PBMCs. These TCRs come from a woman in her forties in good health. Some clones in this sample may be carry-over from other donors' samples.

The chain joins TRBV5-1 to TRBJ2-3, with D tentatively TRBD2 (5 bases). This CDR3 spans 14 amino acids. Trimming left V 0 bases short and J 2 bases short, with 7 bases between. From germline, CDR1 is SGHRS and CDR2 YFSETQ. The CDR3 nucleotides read TGCGCCAGCAGCTTGGCGGGGTACACAGATACGCAGTATTTT. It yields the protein CASSLAGYTDTQYF.

The CDR3 is CASSLLAGGLRQFF. CDR3 coding DNA: TGTGCCAGCAGTTTACTAGCGGGAGGGTTGCGGCAGTTCTTC. The V and J genes are TRBV7-9 and TRBJ2-1; TRBD2 matches 13 bases. Germline V lookup: CDR1 SEHNR, CDR2 FQNEAQ (reference sequence). CDR3 length equals 14 residues. V dropped 6 bases and J dropped 12; count of bases not matched to a gene: 8.

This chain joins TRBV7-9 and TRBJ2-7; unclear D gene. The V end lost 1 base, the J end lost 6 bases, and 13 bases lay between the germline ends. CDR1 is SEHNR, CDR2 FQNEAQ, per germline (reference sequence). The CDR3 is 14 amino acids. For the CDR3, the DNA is TGTGCCAGCAGCTTAGTTATCGCAGTGTCCGAGCAGTACTTC. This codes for CASSLVIAVSEQYF.

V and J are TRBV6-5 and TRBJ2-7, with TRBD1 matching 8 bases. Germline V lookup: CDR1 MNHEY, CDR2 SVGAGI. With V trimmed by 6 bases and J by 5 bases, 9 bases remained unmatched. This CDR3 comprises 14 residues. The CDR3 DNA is TGTGCCAGCAGCAACCGGGACAGGAACGACGAGCAGTACTTC. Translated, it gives CASSNRDRNDEQYF.

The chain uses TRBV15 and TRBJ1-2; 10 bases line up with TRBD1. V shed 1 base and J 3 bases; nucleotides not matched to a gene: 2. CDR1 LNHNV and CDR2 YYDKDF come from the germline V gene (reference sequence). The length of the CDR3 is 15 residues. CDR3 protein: CATSRGTGGYYGYTF. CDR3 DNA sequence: TGTGCCACCAGCAGAGGGACAGGGGGATACTATGGCTACACCTTC.

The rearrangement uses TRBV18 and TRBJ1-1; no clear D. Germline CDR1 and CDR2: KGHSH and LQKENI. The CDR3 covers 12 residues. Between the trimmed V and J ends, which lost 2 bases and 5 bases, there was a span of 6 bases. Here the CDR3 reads CASSPVETEAFF. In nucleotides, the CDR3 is TGTGCCAGCTCACCAGTGGAGACTGAAGCTTTCTTT.

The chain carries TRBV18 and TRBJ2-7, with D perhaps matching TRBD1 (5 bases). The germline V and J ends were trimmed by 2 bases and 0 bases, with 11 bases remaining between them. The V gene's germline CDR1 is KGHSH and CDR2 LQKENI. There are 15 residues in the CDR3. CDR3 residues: CASSPGAEISYEQYF. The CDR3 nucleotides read TGTGCCAGCTCACCAGGGGCGGAGATCTCCTACGAGCAGTACTTC.

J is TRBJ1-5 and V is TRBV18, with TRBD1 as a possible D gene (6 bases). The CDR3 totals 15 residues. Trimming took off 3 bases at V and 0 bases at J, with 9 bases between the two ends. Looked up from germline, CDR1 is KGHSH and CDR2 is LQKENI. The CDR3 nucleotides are TGTGCCAGCTCACCTTCAGGGGATAGCAATCAGCCCCAGCATTTT. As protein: CASSPSGDSNQPQHF.

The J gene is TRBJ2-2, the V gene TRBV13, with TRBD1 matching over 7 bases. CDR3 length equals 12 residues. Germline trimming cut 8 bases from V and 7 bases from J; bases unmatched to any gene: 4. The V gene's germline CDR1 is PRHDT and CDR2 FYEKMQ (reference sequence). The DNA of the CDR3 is TGTGCCAGCGGAGACAGGGTCGGGGAGCTGTTTTTT. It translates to CASGDRVGELFF. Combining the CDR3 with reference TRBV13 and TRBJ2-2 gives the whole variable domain AAGVIQSPRHLIKEKRETATLKCYPIPRHDTVYWYQQGPGQDPQFLISFYEKMQSDKGSIPDRFSAQQFSDYHSELNMSSLELGDSALYFCASGDRVGELFFGEGSRLTVL.

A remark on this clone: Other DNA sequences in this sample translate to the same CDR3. Here the CDR3 DNA reads TGTGCCAGCAGCTTGGGGCTAAGCCAAGAGACCCAGTACTTC. As protein: CASSLGLSQETQYF. The chain has TRBV7-9 and TRBJ2-5; possibly TRBD1 for D (5 bases). This CDR3 region has 14 residues. Germline values: CDR1 SEHNR, CDR2 FQNEAQ (reference sequence). Trimming shortened V by 3 bases and J by 1 base, and 9 bases separated the two germline ends.

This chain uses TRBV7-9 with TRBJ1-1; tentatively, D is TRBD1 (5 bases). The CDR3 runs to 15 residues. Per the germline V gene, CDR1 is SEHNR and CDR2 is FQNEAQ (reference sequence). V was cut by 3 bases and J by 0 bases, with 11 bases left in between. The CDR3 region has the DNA TGTGCCAGCAGCTTGACGGGGGGAATGAACACTGAAGCTTTCTTT. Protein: CASSLTGGMNTEAFF.

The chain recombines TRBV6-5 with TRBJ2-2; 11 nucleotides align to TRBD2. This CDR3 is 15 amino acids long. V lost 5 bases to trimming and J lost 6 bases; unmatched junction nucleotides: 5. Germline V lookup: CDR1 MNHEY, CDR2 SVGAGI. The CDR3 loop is CASSALAGVPGELFF. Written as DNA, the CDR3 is TGTGCCAGCAGTGCACTAGCGGGAGTTCCCGGGGAGCTGTTTTTT.